Sequencing of this T cell receptor (beta chain) was carried out in a study of identifying expanded T cells in peripheral blood. General observations from the study: About 1.2 clones differed between technical replicates, versus about 17 and 20 over time. Approximately 2-week clone count variance significantly increased as total template count grew.

CDR3 length: 14 residues. The V end lost 0 bases, the J end lost 1 base, and 6 bases lay between the germline ends. The germline gives CDR1 SGHDN, CDR2 FVKESK. Only in-frame clones appear in the TCRdb table, and some are missing; sequencing was by immunoSEQ multiplex PCR. The sample lists about 50,000 clones; roughly 82% were seen once. No infections or other immune events were documented during collection. A note on this clone: What it binds is not known.

This TCR derives from a person between 18 and 69 years old in good health. This chain uses TRBV14 with TRBJ1-1; unclear D gene. Sequencing was carried out using blood. The CDR3 DNA reads as TGTGCCAGCAGCCAAGATCTGCGGAACACTGAAGCTTTCTTT. This codes for CASSQDLRNTEAFF. The variable domain in full, with the rest retrieved from reference TRBV14 and TRBJ1-1, is EAGVTQFPSHSVIEKGQTVTLRCDPISGHDNLYWYRRVMGKEIKFLLHFVKESKQDESGMPNNRFLAERTGGTYSTLKVQPAELEDSGVYFCASSQDLRNTEAFFGQGTRLTVV.